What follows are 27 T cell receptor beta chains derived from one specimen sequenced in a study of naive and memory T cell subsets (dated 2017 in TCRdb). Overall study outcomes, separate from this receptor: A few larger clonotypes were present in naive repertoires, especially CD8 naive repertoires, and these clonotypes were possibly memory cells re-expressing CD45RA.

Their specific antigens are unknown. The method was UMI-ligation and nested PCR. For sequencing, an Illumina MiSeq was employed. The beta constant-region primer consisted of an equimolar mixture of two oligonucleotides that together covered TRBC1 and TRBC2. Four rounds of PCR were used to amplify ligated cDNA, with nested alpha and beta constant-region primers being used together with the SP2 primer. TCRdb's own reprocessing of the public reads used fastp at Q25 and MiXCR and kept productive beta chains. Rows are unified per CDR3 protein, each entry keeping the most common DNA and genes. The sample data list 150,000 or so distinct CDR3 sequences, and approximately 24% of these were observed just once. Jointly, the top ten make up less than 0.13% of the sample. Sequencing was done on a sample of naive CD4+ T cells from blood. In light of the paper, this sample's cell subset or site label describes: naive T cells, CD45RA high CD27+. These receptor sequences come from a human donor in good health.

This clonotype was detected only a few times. CDR3 loop: CATSRRTSGSTPDTQYF. Here the CDR3 DNA reads TGTGCCACCAGCAGGAGGACTAGCGGGAGCACGCCAGATACGCAGTATTTT. The V and J genes are TRBV15 and TRBJ2-3; 13 nucleotides align to TRBD2. Per the germline V gene, CDR1 is LNHNV and CDR2 is YYDKDF (reference sequence). V shed 3 bases, J shed 4 bases, and the junction held 7 bases outside the gene matches. The CDR3 is 17 amino acids.

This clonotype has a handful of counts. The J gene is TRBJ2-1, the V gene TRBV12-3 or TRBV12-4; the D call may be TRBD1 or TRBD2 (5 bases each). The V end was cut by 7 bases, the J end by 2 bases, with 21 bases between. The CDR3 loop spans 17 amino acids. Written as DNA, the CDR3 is TGTGCCAGCACTATTGGGGTCCCAGGGACGACCTACAATGAGCAGTTCTTC. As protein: CASTIGVPGTTYNEQFF.

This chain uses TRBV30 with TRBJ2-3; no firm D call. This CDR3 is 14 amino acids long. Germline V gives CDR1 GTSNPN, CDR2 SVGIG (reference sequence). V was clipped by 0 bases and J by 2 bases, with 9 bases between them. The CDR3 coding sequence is TGTGCCTGGAGTGTAGGGCCGAACACAGATACGCAGTATTTT. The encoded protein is CAWSVGPNTDTQYF.

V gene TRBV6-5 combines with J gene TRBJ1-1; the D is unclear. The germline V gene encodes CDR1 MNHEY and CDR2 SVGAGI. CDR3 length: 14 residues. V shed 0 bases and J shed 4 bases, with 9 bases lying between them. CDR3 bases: TGTGCCAGCAGTTACTCATGGGGAGGCACTGAAGCTTTCTTT. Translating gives CASSYSWGGTEAFF.

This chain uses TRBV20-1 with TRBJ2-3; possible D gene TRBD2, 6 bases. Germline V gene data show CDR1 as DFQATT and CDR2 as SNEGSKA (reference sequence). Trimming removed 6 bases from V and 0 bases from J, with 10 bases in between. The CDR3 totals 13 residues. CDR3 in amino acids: CSALRESTDTQYF. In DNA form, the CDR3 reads TGCAGTGCACTCCGGGAGAGCACAGATACGCAGTATTTT.

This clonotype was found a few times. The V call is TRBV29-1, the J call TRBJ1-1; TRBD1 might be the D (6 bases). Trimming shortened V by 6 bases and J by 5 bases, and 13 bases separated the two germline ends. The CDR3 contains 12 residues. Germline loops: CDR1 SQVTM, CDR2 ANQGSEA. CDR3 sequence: CSVGGARTEAFF. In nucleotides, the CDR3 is TGCAGCGTGGGGGGGGCGAGGACTGAAGCTTTCTTT.

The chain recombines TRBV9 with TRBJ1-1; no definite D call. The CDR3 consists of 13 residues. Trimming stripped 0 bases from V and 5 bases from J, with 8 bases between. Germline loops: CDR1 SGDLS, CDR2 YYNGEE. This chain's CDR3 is CASSVEWRTEAFF. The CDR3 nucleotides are TGTGCCAGCAGCGTAGAATGGCGGACTGAAGCTTTCTTT.

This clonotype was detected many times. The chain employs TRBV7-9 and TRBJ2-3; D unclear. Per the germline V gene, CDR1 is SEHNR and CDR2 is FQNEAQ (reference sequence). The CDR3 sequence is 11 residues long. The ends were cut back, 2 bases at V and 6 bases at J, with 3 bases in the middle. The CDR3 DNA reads TGTGCCAGCAGCTTATACGATACGCAGTATTTT. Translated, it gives CASSLYDTQYF.

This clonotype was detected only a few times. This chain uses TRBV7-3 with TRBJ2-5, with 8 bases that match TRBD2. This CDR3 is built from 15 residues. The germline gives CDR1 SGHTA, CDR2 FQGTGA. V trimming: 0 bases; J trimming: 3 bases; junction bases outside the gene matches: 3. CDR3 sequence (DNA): TGTGCCAGCAGCTTAACCGGTAGCGGGAAAGAGACCCAGTACTTC. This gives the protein CASSLTGSGKETQYF.

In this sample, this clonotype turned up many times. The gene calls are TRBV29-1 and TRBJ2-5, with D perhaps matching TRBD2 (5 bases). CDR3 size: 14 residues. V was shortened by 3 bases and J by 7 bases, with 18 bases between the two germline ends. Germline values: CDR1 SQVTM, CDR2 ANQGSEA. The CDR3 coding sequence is TGCAGCGTTGACCATGGACTTAGCGCAAGGACCCAGTACTTC. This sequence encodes CSVDHGLSARTQYF.

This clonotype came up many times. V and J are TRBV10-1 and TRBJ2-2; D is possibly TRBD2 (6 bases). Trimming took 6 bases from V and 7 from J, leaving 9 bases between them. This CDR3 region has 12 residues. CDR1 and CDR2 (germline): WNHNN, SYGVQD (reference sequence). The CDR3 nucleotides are TGCGCCAGCAGGGCGACTAGCGGGGAGCTGTTTTTT. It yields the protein CASRATSGELFF.

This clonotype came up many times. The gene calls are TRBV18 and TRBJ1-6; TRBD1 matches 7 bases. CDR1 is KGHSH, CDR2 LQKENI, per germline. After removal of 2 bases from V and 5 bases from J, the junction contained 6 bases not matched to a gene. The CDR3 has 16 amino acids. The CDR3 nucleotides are TGTGCCAGCTCACCAATCGGGACAGAGAATAATTCACCCCTCCACTTT. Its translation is CASSPIGTENNSPLHF.

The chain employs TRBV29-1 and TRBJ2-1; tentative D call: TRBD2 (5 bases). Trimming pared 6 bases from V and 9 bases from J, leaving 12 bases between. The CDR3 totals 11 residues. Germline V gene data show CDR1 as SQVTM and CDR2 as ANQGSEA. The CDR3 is CSVQRGSEQFF. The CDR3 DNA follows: TGCAGCGTGCAACGGGGTTCTGAGCAGTTCTTC.

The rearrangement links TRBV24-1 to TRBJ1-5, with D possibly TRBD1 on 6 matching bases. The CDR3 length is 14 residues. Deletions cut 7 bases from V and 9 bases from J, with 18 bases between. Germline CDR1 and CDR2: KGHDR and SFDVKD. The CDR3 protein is CATSVDSVKGPQHF. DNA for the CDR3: TGTGCCACCAGCGTGGACAGCGTTAAAGGGCCCCAGCATTTT.

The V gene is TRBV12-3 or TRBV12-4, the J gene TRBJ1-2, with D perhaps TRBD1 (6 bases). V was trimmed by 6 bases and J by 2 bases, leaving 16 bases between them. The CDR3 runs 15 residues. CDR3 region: CASSLWPDSNYGYTF. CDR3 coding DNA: TGTGCCAGCAGCCTATGGCCGGACAGCAACTATGGCTACACCTTC.

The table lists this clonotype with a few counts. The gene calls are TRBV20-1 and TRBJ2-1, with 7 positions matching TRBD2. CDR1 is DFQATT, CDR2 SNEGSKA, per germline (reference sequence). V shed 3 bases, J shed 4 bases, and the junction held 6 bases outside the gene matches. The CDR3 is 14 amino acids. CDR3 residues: CSASPSGGYNEQFF. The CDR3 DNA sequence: TGCAGTGCTAGTCCTAGCGGAGGATACAATGAGCAGTTCTTC.

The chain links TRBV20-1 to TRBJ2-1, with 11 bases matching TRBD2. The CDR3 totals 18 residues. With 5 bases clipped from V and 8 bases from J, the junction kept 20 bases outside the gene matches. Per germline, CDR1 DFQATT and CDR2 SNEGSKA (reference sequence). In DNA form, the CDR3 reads TGCAGTGCTCCCCAGACTAGCGGGAAACTAAGGACTACAGATGAGCAGTTCTTC. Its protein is CSAPQTSGKLRTTDEQFF.

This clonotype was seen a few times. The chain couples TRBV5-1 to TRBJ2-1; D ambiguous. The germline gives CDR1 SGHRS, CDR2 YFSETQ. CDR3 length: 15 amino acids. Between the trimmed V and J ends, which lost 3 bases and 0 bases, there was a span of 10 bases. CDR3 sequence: CASSSGRNSYNEQFF. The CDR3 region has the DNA TGCGCCAGCAGCTCCGGCCGTAACTCCTACAATGAGCAGTTCTTC.

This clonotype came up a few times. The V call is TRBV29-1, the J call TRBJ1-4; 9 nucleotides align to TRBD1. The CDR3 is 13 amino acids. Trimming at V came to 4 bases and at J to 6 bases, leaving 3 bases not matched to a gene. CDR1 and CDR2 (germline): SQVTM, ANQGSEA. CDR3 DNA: TGCAGCGTTGTTACAGGGGGCTATGAAAAACTGTTTTTT. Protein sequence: CSVVTGGYEKLFF.

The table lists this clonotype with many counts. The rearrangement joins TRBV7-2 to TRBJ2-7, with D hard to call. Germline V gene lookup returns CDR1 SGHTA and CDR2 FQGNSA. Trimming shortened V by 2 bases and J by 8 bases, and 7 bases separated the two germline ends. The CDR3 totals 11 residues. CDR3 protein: CASSLLRKQYF. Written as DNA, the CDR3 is TGTGCCAGCAGCTTACTGAGGAAGCAGTACTTC. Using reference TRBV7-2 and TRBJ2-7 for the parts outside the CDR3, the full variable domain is GAGVSQSPSNKVTEKGKDVELRCDPISGHTALYWYRQSLGQGLEFLIYFQGNSAPDKSGLPSDRFSAERTGGSVSTLTIQRTQQEDSAVYLCASSLLRKQYFGPGTRLTVT.

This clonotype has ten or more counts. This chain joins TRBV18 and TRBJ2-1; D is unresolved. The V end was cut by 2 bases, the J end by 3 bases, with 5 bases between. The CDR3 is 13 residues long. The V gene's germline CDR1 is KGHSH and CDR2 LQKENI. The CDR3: CASSPSLYNEQFF. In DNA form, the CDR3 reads TGTGCCAGCTCACCAAGCCTCTACAATGAGCAGTTCTTC.

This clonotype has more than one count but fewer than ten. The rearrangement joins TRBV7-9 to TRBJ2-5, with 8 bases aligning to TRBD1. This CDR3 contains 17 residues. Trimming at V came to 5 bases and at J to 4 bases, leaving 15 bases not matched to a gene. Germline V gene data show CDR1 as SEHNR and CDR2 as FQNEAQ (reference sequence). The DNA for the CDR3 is TGTGCCAGCAGCCGAAGATGGACAGGTGGACAGGGAGAGACCCAGTACTTC. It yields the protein CASSRRWTGGQGETQYF.

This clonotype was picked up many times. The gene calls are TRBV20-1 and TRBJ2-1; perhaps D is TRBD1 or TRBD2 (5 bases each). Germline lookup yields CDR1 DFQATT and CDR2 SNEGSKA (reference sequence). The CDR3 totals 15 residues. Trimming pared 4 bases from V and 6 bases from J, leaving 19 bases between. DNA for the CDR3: TGCAGTGCTATCGGGACCCCCAGCTACAGCAATGAGCAGTTCTTC. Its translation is CSAIGTPSYSNEQFF.

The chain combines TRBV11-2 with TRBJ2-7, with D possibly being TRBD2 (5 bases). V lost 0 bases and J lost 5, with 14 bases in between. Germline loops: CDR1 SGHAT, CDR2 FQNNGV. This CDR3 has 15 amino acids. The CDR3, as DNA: TGTGCCAGCAGCTTAGACTCCGGGAAGTACCACGAGCAGTACTTC. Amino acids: CASSLDSGKYHEQYF.

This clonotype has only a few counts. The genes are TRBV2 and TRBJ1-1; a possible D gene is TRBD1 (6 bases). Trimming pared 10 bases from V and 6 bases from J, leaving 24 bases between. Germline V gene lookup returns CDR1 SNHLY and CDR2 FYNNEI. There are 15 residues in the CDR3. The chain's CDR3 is CATGGKGVASAEAFF. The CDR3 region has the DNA TGTGCCACCGGGGGTAAGGGGGTGGCGAGTGCTGAAGCTTTCTTT.

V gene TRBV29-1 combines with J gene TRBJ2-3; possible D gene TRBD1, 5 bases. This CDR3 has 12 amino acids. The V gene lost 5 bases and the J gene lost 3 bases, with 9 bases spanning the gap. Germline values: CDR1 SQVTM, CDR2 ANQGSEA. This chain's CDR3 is CSVTQGTDTQYF. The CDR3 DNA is TGCAGCGTTACGCAGGGTACAGATACGCAGTATTTT.

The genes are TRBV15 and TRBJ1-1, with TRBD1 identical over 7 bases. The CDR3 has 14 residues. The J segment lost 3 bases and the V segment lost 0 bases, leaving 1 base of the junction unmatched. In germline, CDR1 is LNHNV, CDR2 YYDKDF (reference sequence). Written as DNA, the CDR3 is TGTGCCACCAGCAGAGATGACAGGGACACTGAAGCTTTCTTT. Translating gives CATSRDDRDTEAFF.